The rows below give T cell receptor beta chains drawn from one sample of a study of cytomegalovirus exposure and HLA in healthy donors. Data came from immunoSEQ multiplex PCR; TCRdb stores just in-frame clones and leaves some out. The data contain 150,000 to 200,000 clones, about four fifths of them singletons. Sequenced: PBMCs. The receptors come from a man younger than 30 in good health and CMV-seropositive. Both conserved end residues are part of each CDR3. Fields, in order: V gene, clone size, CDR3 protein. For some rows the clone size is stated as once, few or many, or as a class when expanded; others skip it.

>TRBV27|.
CASSLSGQGGTEAFF
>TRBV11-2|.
CASSLGGYRSEQYF
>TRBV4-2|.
CASSQGYRLAGVPYEQYF
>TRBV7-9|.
CASSPGQGANEQYF
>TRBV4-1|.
CASSQDEGTGSEKLFF
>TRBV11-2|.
CASSLNEGTEAFF
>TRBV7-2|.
CASSRGLAGGFFYEQYF
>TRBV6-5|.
CASSEEGYEQYF
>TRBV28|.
CASSPAGVQPQHF
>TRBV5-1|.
CASSYTGTGYTGELFF
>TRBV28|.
CASHRGLNEKLFF
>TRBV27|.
CASSLGNRRGGYTF
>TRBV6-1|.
CASSERGESAGYTF
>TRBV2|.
CASSEEQAGYNEQFF
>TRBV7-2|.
CASSQLSGTAIGRQFF
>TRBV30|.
CAWSSSGDTQYF
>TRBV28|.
CASRPGHPNTEAFF
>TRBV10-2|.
CASTGQKIETQYF
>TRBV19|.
CASSGTPDYGYTF
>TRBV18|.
CASSPGTGNLNEQYF
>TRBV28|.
CASSEDRDLDKNIQYF
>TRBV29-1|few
CSVGEGLGTEAFF
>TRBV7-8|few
CASSLWRVPGQPQHF
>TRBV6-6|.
CASSYSDRRPNYGYTF
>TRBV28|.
CASARGDRDTGELFF
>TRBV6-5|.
CASSYSNYGGTEAFF
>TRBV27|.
CASSYNWDSANTEAFF
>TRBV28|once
CASSLDRNNEQFF
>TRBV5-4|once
CASSLANRERQYF
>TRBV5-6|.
CASSFGRGYNEQFF
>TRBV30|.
CAWSVQVPFQGANVLTF
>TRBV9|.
CASSDGTGDTQYF
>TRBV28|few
CASSKGLAGGPSFF
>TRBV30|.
CAWSRGGSSTGELFF
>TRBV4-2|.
CASSQDMSEGAWGVFYEQYF
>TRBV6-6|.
CASSPPRTGLQETQYF
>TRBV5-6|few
CASSLGHLNTEAFF
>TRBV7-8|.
CASKLQPYEQYF